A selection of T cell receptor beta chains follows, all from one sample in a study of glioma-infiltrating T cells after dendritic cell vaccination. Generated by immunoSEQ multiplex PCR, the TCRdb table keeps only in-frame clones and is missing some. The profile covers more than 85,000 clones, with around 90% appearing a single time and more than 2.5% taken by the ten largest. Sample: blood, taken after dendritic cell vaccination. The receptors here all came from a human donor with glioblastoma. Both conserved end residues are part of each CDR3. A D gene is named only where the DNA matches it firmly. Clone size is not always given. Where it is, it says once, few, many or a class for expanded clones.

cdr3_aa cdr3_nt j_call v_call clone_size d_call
CASSPGQGFGTQYF TGTGCCAGCAGCCCGGGACAGGGGTTCGGTACGCAGTATTTT TRBJ2-3 TRBV7-8 once TRBD1
CASLFGGNQPQHF TGTGCCAGCCTTTTCGGGGGCAATCAGCCCCAGCATTTT TRBJ1-5 TRBV6-6 - -
CATSAKRTGAGNTIYF TGTGCCACCAGCGCCAAACGGACAGGAGCTGGAAACACCATATATTTT TRBJ1-3 TRBV15 - TRBD1
CASRSRGGGQPQHF TGTGCCAGCAGATCTAGGGGCGGCGGTCAGCCCCAGCATTTT TRBJ1-5 TRBV6-1 - -
CASSFDRGAGETQYF TGCGCCAGCAGCTTTGACCGGGGGGCCGGGGAGACCCAGTACTTC TRBJ2-5 TRBV5-1 - -
CASSSTGGSYEQYF TGCGCCAGCAGCTCAACAGGGGGCAGCTACGAGCAGTACTTC TRBJ2-7 TRBV5-1 - TRBD1
CAWSVRLADNTGELFF TGTGCCTGGAGTGTTCGGCTAGCGGACAACACCGGGGAGCTGTTTTTT TRBJ2-2 TRBV30 - TRBD2
CTSSQNDRKVKGYTF TGCACCAGCAGCCAAAACGACAGGAAGGTAAAGGGCTACACCTTC TRBJ1-2 TRBV1 - -
CASRVGPSYNEQFF TGTGCCAGCCGGGTGGGTCCCTCCTACAATGAGCAGTTCTTC TRBJ2-1 TRBV9 - -
CASSFTAGGGYEQYF TGTGCCAGCAGCTTTACGGCGGGAGGGGGCTACGAGCAGTACTTC TRBJ2-7 TRBV7-2 once TRBD2
CDPDEGRRGSNEQFF TGTGACCCGGACGAGGGGAGGCGGGGGAGCAATGAGCAGTTCTTC TRBJ2-1 TRBV9 - TRBD2
CASSLVGRVVGNTIYF TGCGCCAGCAGCTTGGTCGGCAGGGTAGTCGGAAACACCATATATTTT TRBJ1-3 TRBV5-1 - -
CASSVGTGGDEQYF TGCGCCAGCAGCGTGGGGACAGGGGGCGACGAGCAGTACTTC TRBJ2-7 TRBV5-1 - TRBD1
CAIRSGADAETQYF TGTGCCATCAGGTCAGGGGCCGACGCGGAGACCCAGTACTTC TRBJ2-5 TRBV10-3 - -
CASSVGPQGDTQYF TGTGCCAGCAGCGTAGGACCACAGGGAGATACGCAGTATTTT TRBJ2-3 TRBV9 - -
CASNREGNTEAFF TGTGCCAGCAACAGGGAAGGAAACACTGAAGCTTTCTTT TRBJ1-1 TRBV11-3 - -
CASSLDDRSTYEQYF TGTGCCAGCAGCTTAGATGATCGGTCGACCTACGAGCAGTACTTC TRBJ2-7 TRBV11-2 - -
CASSQDETGGYTGELFF TGCGCCAGCAGCCAAGATGAGACGGGAGGTTACACCGGGGAGCTGTTTTTT TRBJ2-2 TRBV4-1 - TRBD2
CARNLVPNYGYTF TGTGCCAGAAATTTAGTTCCGAACTATGGCTACACCTTC TRBJ1-2 TRBV2 - -
CASSYGRTGNTEAFF TGTGCCAGCAGTTACGGGAGGACGGGGAACACTGAAGCTTTCTTT TRBJ1-1 TRBV6-5 once -
CSVKGLASPVDTQYF TGCAGCGTTAAAGGACTAGCGAGCCCTGTGGATACGCAGTATTTT TRBJ2-3 TRBV29-1 - TRBD2
CASSAPSGSSYNEQFF TGTGCCAGCAGCGCCCCTAGCGGTAGCTCCTACAATGAGCAGTTCTTC TRBJ2-1 TRBV9 - TRBD2
CASTHPPTGAFF TGTGCCAGCACCCACCCCCCGACAGGGGCTTTCTTT TRBJ1-1 TRBV7-9 - TRBD1
CASSLSRAGDSPLHF TGTGCCAGCAGCTTAAGTAGGGCAGGGGATTCACCCCTCCACTTT TRBJ1-6 TRBV7-3 - -
CASSLGTGLNEKLFF TGTGCCAGCAGCTTGGGGACAGGGCTTAATGAAAAACTGTTTTTT TRBJ1-4 TRBV5-6 - TRBD1
CASSLLPRGTDTQYF TGTGCCAGCAGCTTATTACCGCGGGGCACAGATACGCAGTATTTT TRBJ2-3 TRBV11-2 few -
CASRGSRTSGRASLNNEQFF TGCGCCAGCAGGGGAAGTCGGACTAGCGGGAGGGCCTCGTTGAACAATGAGCAGTTCTTC TRBJ2-1 TRBV5-1 - TRBD2